The rows below give T cell receptor beta chains drawn from one sample of a study of T cells after yellow fever vaccination. TCRdb recomputed calls from the 5' RACE reads with MiXCR, one row per CDR3 protein. The table lists 350,000 or so distinct CDR3 sequences, approximately 8% of them singletons. The sample here was PBMCs, taken more than 35 days after the first yellow fever vaccination. The receptors shown here come from a man aged 18 to 35 who received the YFV17D yellow fever vaccine. CDR3s include the opening cysteine and the closing phenylalanine or tryptophan. D genes are given only for firm matches. Rows may omit the clone size; those that give it use once, few, many or a size class.

-,few,TRBJ1-2,TRBV4-1,TGCGCCAGCAGCCAAGATCATACAGCGCCAGACTACACCTTC,CASSQDHTAPDYTF
-,-,TRBJ2-3,TRBV7-2,TGTGCCAGCAGCTTACCCGCACCAGTGGCGCAGTATTTT,CASSLPAPVAQYF
TRBD2,-,TRBJ2-3,TRBV30,TGTGCCTGGAGTGTATGGGGCGGGGGGACAGATACGCAGTATTTT,CAWSVWGGGTDTQYF
TRBD1,few,TRBJ2-1,TRBV7-3,TGTGCCAGCAGCTTAATTGGGGACAGGGGGTACAATGAGCAGTTCTTC,CASSLIGDRGYNEQFF
-,few,TRBJ2-6,TRBV18,TGTGCCAGCTCACCAGTTTCTGGGGCCAACGTCCTGACTTTC,CASSPVSGANVLTF
-,-,TRBJ1-1,TRBV5-1,TGCGCCAGCAGCTGGGGGTCAGCGAACACTGAAGCTTTCTTT,CASSWGSANTEAFF
-,few,TRBJ1-5,TRBV4-1,TGCGCCAGTCGGGGGTCGGGGAGCAATCAGCCCCAGCATTTT,CASRGSGSNQPQHF
TRBD2,-,TRBJ2-1,TRBV5-1,TGCGCCAGCAGTGGGACTAGCGGCTACAATGAGCAGTTCTTC,CASSGTSGYNEQFF
-,few,TRBJ1-1,TRBV3-1,TGTGCCAGCAGCCAAGTTATAGGGGTCGGGGACGGTGAAGCTTTCTTT,CASSQVIGVGDGEAFF
TRBD1,few,TRBJ2-1,TRBV9,TGTGCCAGCAGTACAGGGGCCAGCTCCTACAATGAGCAGTTCTTC,CASSTGASSYNEQFF
-,-,TRBJ2-5,TRBV5-6,TGTGCCAGCAGCTTGACGGCAGGGCCAGAGACCCAGTACTTC,CASSLTAGPETQYF
-,-,TRBJ1-4,TRBV4-1,TGCGCCAGCAGCCAGTGGGCGGGGGGCGCGGAAGAAAAACTGTTTTTT,CASSQWAGGAEEKLFF
-,many,TRBJ2-7,TRBV5-1,TGCGCCAGCGGAAGTGGGGCCAGGGCCCTGTCCTTGGACGAGCAGTACTTC,CASGSGARALSLDEQYF
-,many,TRBJ2-3,TRBV4-2,TGTGCCAGCAGCCAGGGGGGGCCGGTAGATACGCAGTATTTT,CASSQGGPVDTQYF
-,-,TRBJ2-2,TRBV7-9,TGTGCCAGCAGCTTAAATCGAGGCAGGCCGATCACCGGGGAGCTGTTTTTT,CASSLNRGRPITGELFF
-,few,TRBJ2-2,TRBV5-4,TGTGCCAGCAGCTTGACAGGGCCCGGGGAGCTGTTTTTT,CASSLTGPGELFF
TRBD2,few,TRBJ2-3,TRBV20-1,TGCAGTGCTAGAGCATCAATCACTTATAGCGGGGGTGGGAATACGCAGTATTTT,CSARASITYSGGGNTQYF
-,few,TRBJ1-6,TRBV20-1,TGCAGTGCTAGTCAGGGAAGCTCACCCCTCCACTTT,CSASQGSSPLHF
TRBD1,few,TRBJ2-6,TRBV6-5,TGTGCCAGCAGTTATGACAGGGGTTCTGGGGCCAACGTCCTGACTTTC,CASSYDRGSGANVLTF
TRBD2,few,TRBJ2-5,TRBV7-2,TGTGCCAGCAGGCGCCCGGGGGGACCACAAGAGACCCAGTACTTC,CASRRPGGPQETQYF
-,-,TRBJ2-7,TRBV7-3,TGTGCCAGCAGCCTTGACGGATTTAACTCCTACGAGCAGTACTTC,CASSLDGFNSYEQYF
-,-,TRBJ2-2,TRBV20-1,TGCAGTGCCGAGTCCGGATTCGAGAACACCGGGGAGCTGTTTTTT,CSAESGFENTGELFF
TRBD2,few,TRBJ2-7,TRBV4-1,TGCGCCAGCAGCCAAGGGGGACTAGCGTCCTACGAGCAGTACTTC,CASSQGGLASYEQYF
TRBD1,many,TRBJ2-7,TRBV7-2,TGTGCCAGCAGCTTTAGGGGACAGGGGGTGGTGCAGTACTTC,CASSFRGQGVVQYF
-,few,TRBJ2-3,TRBV20-1,TGCAGTGCTATCGTGGGGGGCGGAGATACGCAGTATTTT,CSAIVGGGDTQYF
-,-,TRBJ2-3,TRBV7-9,TGTGCCAGCAGCTTAGCCGCGGCCACAGATACGCAGTATTTT,CASSLAAATDTQYF
-,-,TRBJ1-1,TRBV10-3,TGTGCCATCAGTGCGGGGGCTTTGAACACTGAAGCTTTCTTT,CAISAGALNTEAFF
-,many,TRBJ2-5,TRBV15,TGTGCCACCAGCAGACAGGACCCGGAGACCCAGTACTTC,CATSRQDPETQYF
-,few,TRBJ2-5,TRBV18,TGTGCCAGCTCGTCTCAATCAGGGTTCCAAGAGACCCAGTACTTC,CASSSQSGFQETQYF
TRBD1,few,TRBJ2-6,TRBV27,TGTGCCAGCAGTAGGGTGGGACAGTTACGCTCTGGGGCCAACGTCCTGACTTTC,CASSRVGQLRSGANVLTF
-,few,TRBJ2-4,TRBV6-5,TGTGCCAGCAGTTGGACACCGCTAGCCAAAAACATTCAGTACTTC,CASSWTPLAKNIQYF
-,many,TRBJ2-7,TRBV12-3/TRBV12-4,TGTGCCAGCAGTGGAGACAGACCCTACGAGCAGTACTTC,CASSGDRPYEQYF
-,many,TRBJ1-3,TRBV5-1,TGCGCCAGCAGCTTATTCGGTTGGAGAAACACCATATATTTT,CASSLFGWRNTIYF
-,few,TRBJ2-7,TRBV18,TGTGCCAGCTCACCGGGACACCCCTCCTCATACGAGCAGTACTTC,CASSPGHPSSYEQYF
-,-,TRBJ2-7,TRBV6-2/TRBV6-3,TGTGCCAGCAGTTACCGAGGATACGAGCAGTACTTC,CASSYRGYEQYF
TRBD1,few,TRBJ2-5,TRBV7-9,TGTGCCAGCAGCGCATGGGGACAGGGTAAAGAGACCCAGTACTTC,CASSAWGQGKETQYF
-,few,TRBJ1-6,TRBV27,TGTGCCAGCACCCTGCGGGGGGCCGGGTATAATTCACCCCTCCACTTT,CASTLRGAGYNSPLHF
-,-,TRBJ2-6,TRBV5-1,TGCGCCAGCGATCCGGGATCTGGGGCCAACGTCCTGACTTTC,CASDPGSGANVLTF
TRBD2,many,TRBJ2-3,TRBV20-1,TGCAGTCTACTCCGGGCTGTTAGCGGGGGGGATACGCAGTATTTT,CSLLRAVSGGDTQYF
-,-,TRBJ2-1,TRBV5-1,TGCGCCAGCAGCTTGGATGGGGACCCAACCTACAATGAGCAGTTCTTC,CASSLDGDPTYNEQFF
-,-,TRBJ2-2,TRBV9,TGTGCCAGCAGCGTAGGACAGATTGACGGGGAGCTGTTTTTT,CASSVGQIDGELFF
-,few,TRBJ1-5,TRBV15,TGTAGCAATCAGCCCCAGCATTTT,CSNQPQHF
-,-,TRBJ2-7,TRBV5-1,TGCGCCAGCACTTCCAGGGCGTACGAGCAGTACTTC,CASTSRAYEQYF
-,few,TRBJ2-7,TRBV4-2,TGTGCCAGCAGCCAAGATTGGGGGCCGAGCTCCTACGAGCAGTACTTC,CASSQDWGPSSYEQYF
-,-,TRBJ2-4,TRBV5-6,TGTGCCAGCAGCCACAAGCCTCAATCATCTCGATTTCCAAAAGACATTCAGTACTTC,CASSHKPQSSRFPKDIQYF
TRBD1,-,TRBJ1-1,TRBV29-1,TGCAGCGTGCAGGGGGGGAACACTGAAGCTTTCTTT,CSVQGGNTEAFF
-,few,TRBJ2-2,TRBV5-4,TGTGCCAGCAGCTTGACTTTTAATGCCGGGGAGCTGTTTTTT,CASSLTFNAGELFF
-,few,TRBJ2-2,TRBV2,TGTGCCAGCAGGGGACCTAATCGGATAGGGGAGCTGTTTTTT,CASRGPNRIGELFF
-,-,TRBJ2-3,TRBV4-2,TGTGCCAGCAGCCCCCGTTCGTCAAGGGGCACAGATACGCAGTATTTT,CASSPRSSRGTDTQYF
-,few,TRBJ2-1,TRBV5-5,TGTGCCAGCAGTCGGACAGACCTCAATGAGCAGTTCTTC,CASSRTDLNEQFF
-,-,TRBJ2-5,TRBV24-1,TGTGCCACCAGTGACCCCAGGGATAAAAACCTGGGGGAGACCCAGTACTTC,CATSDPRDKNLGETQYF
-,-,TRBJ2-5,TRBV21-1,TGTGCCAGCAGCCCCCGGCGAGAGCGAGAGACCCAGTACTTC,CASSPRRERETQYF
TRBD1,-,TRBJ2-3,TRBV29-1,TGCAGCGTCCCGGGACAGGGGGCTTATACGCAGTATTTT,CSVPGQGAYTQYF
TRBD2,-,TRBJ2-1,TRBV6-4,TGTGCCAGCAGTCCCGGGACTAGCGGGGGAAAGTTCTTC,CASSPGTSGGKFF
TRBD1,-,TRBJ2-3,TRBV20-1,TGCAGTGCTAGTTCAAGGGGGCTCGAGGCAGATACGCAGTATTTT,CSASSRGLEADTQYF
TRBD1,-,TRBJ2-7,TRBV23-1,TGCGCCAGCACTAAGAGGGGGGACAGGGCCCTGGAGCAGTACTTC,CASTKRGDRALEQYF
TRBD2,-,TRBJ2-5,TRBV7-7,TGTGCCAGCAGCTTATTAATAGCGGGGGAGACCCAGTACTTC,CASSLLIAGETQYF
-,few,TRBJ2-3,TRBV5-6,TGTGCCAGCAGCTTGGTGGCAACAAATACGCAGTATTTT,CASSLVATNTQYF
-,few,TRBJ2-7,TRBV29-1,TGCAGCGTGGCAGGTGTTCGGGCATCTAGCGAGCAGTACTTC,CSVAGVRASSEQYF